These 17 T cell receptor beta chains were sequenced from one sample in a study of identifying expanded T cells in peripheral blood. Using immunoSEQ multiplex PCR, the repertoire was profiled, and TCRdb retains in-frame clones only, with some absent. The sample shows more than 80,000 clones, 88% of them seen only once. The source material was blood. These TCRs come from a person aged 18-69 years in good health.

The V call is TRBV9, the J call TRBJ2-5, with TRBD2 matching over 7 bases. This CDR3 has 12 amino acids. J was trimmed by 3 bases and V by 8 bases; bases with no gene match: 4. The germline CDR1 and CDR2 sequences are SGDLS and YYNGEE. In DNA form, the CDR3 reads TGTGCCAGTGCCGCGGGAGAAGAGACCCAGTACTTC. Its protein product is CASAAGEETQYF.

This clone has only one observation. The chain has TRBV19 and TRBJ2-1; D gene uncertain. V gave up 2 bases and J gave up 0 bases, with 5 bases separating them. The CDR3 is 14 amino acids. Germline assignment: CDR1 LNHDA and CDR2 SQIVND (reference sequence). The CDR3, as DNA: TGTGCCAGTAGTATACGGCTCTCCTACAATGAGCAGTTCTTC. Translation: CASSIRLSYNEQFF.

The chain combines TRBV15 with TRBJ2-5, with 9 positions matching TRBD1. CDR3 size: 17 residues. With 1 base clipped from V and 0 bases from J, the junction kept 6 bases outside the gene matches. Germline assignment: CDR1 LNHNV and CDR2 YYDKDF (reference sequence). The CDR3 sequence is CATSRALTGGYQETQYF. CDR3 bases: TGTGCCACCAGCAGAGCTCTGACAGGGGGGTACCAAGAGACCCAGTACTTC.

The V call is TRBV7-2, the J call TRBJ2-2, with D perhaps being TRBD1 or TRBD2 (5 bases each). The ends were cut back, 6 bases at V and 0 bases at J, with 14 bases in the middle. The CDR3 contains 16 residues. CDR1 is SGHTA, CDR2 FQGNSA, per germline. CDR3 nucleotide sequence: TGTGCCAGCAGTCCTTATGGGGGAGCGAACACCGGGGAGCTGTTTTTT. Its protein product is CASSPYGGANTGELFF.

The CDR3 region has the DNA TGTGCCAGCAGCTTAGCCCACAGTGTAGGCTATGGCTACACCTTC. As protein: CASSLAHSVGYGYTF. This sequence joins TRBV7-2 and TRBJ1-2; D gene ambiguous. Trimming shortened V by 0 bases and J by 4 bases, and 12 bases separated the two germline ends. The CDR3 sequence is 15 residues long. Germline V lookup: CDR1 SGHTA, CDR2 FQGNSA. The entire variable domain, with the rest obtained from reference TRBV7-2 and TRBJ1-2, is as follows: GAGVSQSPSNKVTEKGKDVELRCDPISGHTALYWYRQSLGQGLEFLIYFQGNSAPDKSGLPSDRFSAERTGGSVSTLTIQRTQQEDSAVYLCASSLAHSVGYGYTFGSGTRLTVV.

The chain combines TRBV6-1 with TRBJ2-7; D is perhaps TRBD1 (6 bases). Per germline, CDR1 MNHNS and CDR2 SASEGT. This CDR3 region has 14 residues. The V gene lost 5 bases and the J gene lost 3 bases, with 14 bases spanning the gap. The CDR3 nucleotides are TGTGCCAGCAGTAAGACAGGAGCGATCTACGAGCAGTACTTC. It codes for CASSKTGAIYEQYF.

This clone appeared a few times. This sequence joins TRBV7-9 and TRBJ2-3; D remains unclear. Germline CDR1 reads SEHNR; CDR2 reads FQNEAQ (reference sequence). The length of the CDR3 is 17 residues. The V gene lost 5 bases and the J gene lost 0 bases, with 18 bases spanning the gap. The CDR3 protein is CASSEPQTQRSTDTQYF. The CDR3 bases are TGTGCCAGCAGCGAACCACAGACTCAACGTAGCACAGATACGCAGTATTTT.

This clone came up once. The chain uses TRBV11-3 and TRBJ2-5; 8 bases map to TRBD2. Germline lookup yields CDR1 SGHNT and CDR2 YENEEA. This CDR3 is 15 amino acids long. V shed 1 base, J shed 4 bases, and the junction held 5 bases outside the gene matches. The CDR3, as DNA: TGTGCCAGCAGCTTAGGAGCGGGGGACGGAGAGACCCAGTACTTC. Residues: CASSLGAGDGETQYF.

The rearrangement links TRBV28 to TRBJ2-3, with D possibly being TRBD1 (6 bases). The CDR3 is made up of 14 amino acids. Trimming shortened V by 5 bases and J by 2 bases, and 11 bases separated the two germline ends. Germline loops: CDR1 MDHEN, CDR2 SYDVKM. This CDR3 is CASSGDTVTDTQYF. CDR3 DNA: TGTGCCAGCAGTGGGGACACGGTCACAGATACGCAGTATTTT.

The chain couples TRBV5-1 to TRBJ2-5, with 7 bases that match TRBD1. The CDR3 covers 15 residues. The V gene end was trimmed by 4 bases and the J gene end by 5 bases; junction bases not matched to a gene: 11. Germline V gene sequence: CDR1 SGHRS, CDR2 YFSETQ. DNA of the CDR3: TGCGCCAGCAGCCTTAGACAGGGCCGAGGGGAGACCCAGTACTTC. Translating gives CASSLRQGRGETQYF.

This chain connects TRBV5-4 to TRBJ2-7; D remains ambiguous. V lost 2 bases to trimming and J lost 0 bases, with 6 bases between them. CDR1 is SGHNT and CDR2 is YYREEE in the germline V gene (reference sequence). The CDR3 consists of 13 residues. The DNA of the CDR3 is TGTGCCAGCAGCTTCATGAGCTCCTACGAGCAGTACTTC. Its protein is CASSFMSSYEQYF.

The V and J genes are TRBV27 and TRBJ2-2; 7 bases line up with TRBD2. Trimming cost V 1 base and J 8 bases; bases outside gene matches: 1. The CDR3 spans 13 residues. CDR1 and CDR2 (germline): MNHEY, SMNVEV (reference sequence). The CDR3 DNA reads as TGTGCCAGCAGTTTATACGGGAGGGGGGAGCTGTTTTTT. This codes for CASSLYGRGELFF.

J is TRBJ2-4 and V is TRBV5-5; no firm D call. Trimming took off 1 base at V and 0 bases at J, with 5 bases between the two ends. The CDR3 spans 14 residues. CDR1 SGHKS and CDR2 YYEKEE come from the germline V gene (reference sequence). The CDR3 loop is CASSLWGAKNIQYF. CDR3 bases: TGTGCCAGCAGCTTGTGGGGAGCCAAAAACATTCAGTACTTC. The complete variable domain, with remaining parts taken from reference TRBV5-5 and TRBJ2-4, reads DAGVTQSPTHLIKTRGQQVTLRCSPISGHKSVSWYQQVLGQGPQFIFQYYEKEERGRGNFPDRFSARQFPNYSSELNVNALLLGDSALYLCASSLWGAKNIQYFGAGTRLSVL.

The chain recombines TRBV6-6 with TRBJ1-2, with D uncertain. Germline lookup yields CDR1 MNHNY and CDR2 SVGAGI (reference sequence). V dropped 2 bases and J dropped 8 bases, with 12 bases sitting between them. The CDR3 is made up of 13 amino acids. CDR3 DNA sequence: TGTGCCAGCAGTTACCTTGAAGAGGGAGGCTACACCTTC. Translating gives CASSYLEEGGYTF.

The chain couples TRBV19 to TRBJ2-5; D gene ambiguous. Germline-derived CDR1 and CDR2 are LNHDA and SQIVND (reference sequence). This CDR3 spans 11 amino acids. Trimming shortened V by 6 bases and J by 3 bases, and 5 bases separated the two germline ends. The CDR3 nucleotides read TGTGCCAGTAGCAAAGAAGAGACCCAGTACTTC. It yields the protein CASSKEETQYF.

The V gene is TRBV30, the J gene TRBJ2-3; 9 bases are shared with TRBD2. Germline V gives CDR1 GTSNPN, CDR2 SVGIG (reference sequence). CDR3 length: 16 amino acids. With 0 bases clipped from V and 5 bases from J, the junction kept 9 bases outside the gene matches. CDR3 region: CAWSVPVAGARDTQYF. As DNA, the CDR3 is TGTGCCTGGAGTGTCCCCGTAGCGGGGGCAAGAGATACGCAGTATTTT.

This sequence joins TRBV5-4 and TRBJ2-1, with D hard to call. The V gene lost 1 base and the J gene lost 5 bases, with 13 bases spanning the gap. In germline, CDR1 is SGHNT, CDR2 YYREEE (reference sequence). The CDR3 totals 15 residues. The CDR3 protein is CASSLFVKPNNEQFF. DNA for the CDR3: TGTGCCAGCAGCTTGTTCGTAAAACCCAACAATGAGCAGTTCTTC.